The clone carrying this T cell receptor (beta chain) has at least ten counts. The antigen remains undetermined. It was RNA transcripts that yielded the amplified TCR beta CDR3 regions. The study used the HTBI primer set for a first-round RT-PCR of the TCR CDR3. A single record per CDR3 protein comes from TCRdb applying MiXCR to the multiplex PCR reads. The data hold 450,000 to 650,000 distinct CDR3 sequences, with 14% observed a single time. Trimming took 4 bases from V and 1 from J, leaving 10 bases between them. Germline loops: CDR1 KGHSH, CDR2 LQKENI. The CDR3 is 14 amino acids. On the basis of clinical symptoms, serum thyroxine and TRAb, thyroid ultrasound and orbital computed tomography, diagnoses were made. From 9 to 10 ml of fresh peripheral blood, PBMCs were isolated. This record comes from a study of T cells in Graves' hyperthyroidism and ophthalmopathy. Study overall: It was at initial diagnosis, before any treatment, that peripheral blood was collected. General study results and limits: Among thyroid clonotypes expanded above 0.001, most also appeared in blood.

This TCR came from a woman between 18 and 30 years old with Graves' ophthalmopathy. This chain connects TRBV18 to TRBJ1-1, with D perhaps TRBD1 (5 bases). The specimen sequenced was blood. Written as DNA, the CDR3 is TGTGCCAGCTCACTAGGACACCCGAACACTGAAGCTTTCTTT. Translating gives CASSLGHPNTEAFF.